This TCR beta chain comes out of a study of response to subunit inactivated influenza vaccine. Overall study results and limits: New T cells are recruited in small numbers by each seasonal influenza vaccination, according to the authors' suggestion.

The CDR3 runs 12 residues. The V end was cut by 4 bases, the J end by 4 bases, with 8 bases between. Germline-derived CDR1 and CDR2 are SGHRS and YFSETQ. MiXCR, run by TCRdb on the RT-PCR reads, gives a single entry per CDR3 protein. The sample contains about 520,000 distinct CDR3 sequences, over 25% of which appear only once. This clonotype came up a few times. The target antigen is unknown. The specimen was CD4+ T cells sorted from PBMCs, collected less than 6 days after vaccination. The chain has TRBV5-1 and TRBJ1-1, with D perhaps matching TRBD1 (6 bases). The receptor was derived from a man between 50 and 59 years old who received an inactivated influenza vaccine. The CDR3 region is CASSIQGTEAFF. The CDR3 DNA follows: TGCGCCAGCAGCATACAGGGCACTGAAGCTTTCTTT.